One sample yielded the 4 T cell receptor beta chains listed below, sequenced in a study of T-cell memory formation after mild COVID-19. TCRdb ran MiXCR on the 5' RACE reads and lists one entry per CDR3 protein. The sample holds over 150,000 distinct CDR3 sequences, under 15% seen once. The specimen was PBMCs or a T cell subset sorted from them (not recorded which). The receptors come from a man between 18 and 35 years old who had mild COVID-19 (a few samples of this study predate the infection). Cell type and time point are not known.

This rearrangement joins TRBV7-9 to TRBJ1-4; 10 bases are a match to TRBD1. This CDR3 spans 15 amino acids. J was trimmed by 4 bases and V by 4 bases; bases with no gene match: 3. Germline values: CDR1 SEHNR, CDR2 FQNEAQ (reference sequence). The CDR3 region has the DNA TGTGCCAGCAGCTGGACAGGGGGAATTAATGAAAAACTGTTTTTT. As protein: CASSWTGGINEKLFF.

The CDR3: CASSHGGTDTQYF. CDR3 coding DNA: TGTGCCAGCAGCCACGGGGGCACAGATACGCAGTATTTT. The V call is TRBV3-1, the J call TRBJ2-3, with D possibly matching TRBD2 (5 bases). Germline CDR1 and CDR2: LGHDT and YNNKEL (reference sequence). Trimming removed 3 bases at V and 1 base at J, with 5 bases between. This CDR3 is built from 13 residues.

The V gene is TRBV12-3 or TRBV12-4, the J gene TRBJ1-4; 9 positions agree with TRBD1. This CDR3 has 14 residues. The V and J ends lost 6 bases and 7 bases, in that order; junction bases with no gene match: 6. The DNA of the CDR3 is TGTGCCAGCAGGGGATACAGGGGGCGTGAAAAACTGTTTTTT. Protein product: CASRGYRGREKLFF.

V and J are TRBV23-1 and TRBJ2-1, with D possibly TRBD1 on 5 matching bases. TRBV23-1 is labeled an ORF, and its function is uncertain. V lost 1 base and J lost 8, with 9 bases in between. CDR3 size: 13 residues. The CDR3 nucleotides read TGCGCCAGCAGTCAATGGGTAGGGGATGAGCAGTTCTTC. Amino acid sequence: CASSQWVGDEQFF.